Listed below are T cell receptor beta chains from one sample, sequenced in a study of blood T cell repertoires in COVID-19. Only in-frame clones appear in the TCRdb table, and some are missing; sequencing was by immunoSEQ multiplex PCR. The sample includes 15,000 to 20,000 clones, nearly 90% of them seen just once. Sequencing was carried out using peripheral blood. These receptors all come from a human donor in a cohort sampled during active COVID-19. Each CDR3 is given without its conserved first and last residue. A row's size may be missing; if present it is once, few, many or a size class.

v_gene,abundance,CDR3aa
TRBV10-2,.,ASSAPATSGSLHEQF
TRBV30,.,AWGLSPNTEAF
TRBV11-2,.,ASSLDHAGIYGYT
TRBV5-1,.,ASSLAGINSPLH
TRBV5-6,.,ASSLRGLAHFNTGELF
TRBV6-5,once,ASSPTWGRVEQY
TRBV5-6,few,ASSFRGSGFADTQY
TRBV19,.,ASSQPLRTVGGTEAF
TRBV5-6,.,ASNFGLAGPPSYEQY
TRBV7-2,.,ASSLLGANTGELF
TRBV29-1,.,SVENNGYT
TRBV6-1,.,ASSEKGSHGYT
TRBV18,.,ASSPTPRAYEQY
TRBV4-2,.,ASSQGGQGGFVSREGLEQY
TRBV2,few,ASRADRGESEKLF
TRBV24-1,.,ATSDLGRGTGELF
TRBV4-1,.,ASSQVAGISEKLF
TRBV7-9,.,ASSLALAGTYNEQF
TRBV11-2,.,ASRLAGIYEQY
TRBV3-1/TRBV3-2,.,ASSQDKGLADTDTQY
TRBV5-4,.,ASSLEASGLTDTQY
TRBV10-2,.,ASRTTGGGNQPQH
TRBV6-1,.,ASSEAATFSYEQY
TRBV5-1,.,ASSSLTGSYEQY
TRBV20-1,.,SAGDRGDEQY
TRBV29-1,.,SVGGTGLAANEQF
TRBV3-1/TRBV3-2,.,ASSRTGSGSEQY
TRBV30,once,AWGLAETPYNEQF
TRBV7-8,.,ASSLTIAGSYEQY
TRBV6-5,.,ASRRQANYGYT
TRBV6-6,.,ASTSTGPYYEQY
TRBV10-3,.,AISDKSKQSGNTIY
TRBV4-1,.,ASSPGETNQPQH
TRBV7-6,once,ASSLRDRGYNNEQF
TRBV10-3,.,AIGTSGSFGTQY
TRBV6-6,.,ASSPRRGDSPLH
TRBV28,.,ASTSQGGTEAF
TRBV27,.,ASTDRFTDTQY
TRBV6-5,.,ASSQDRPVGSPLH
TRBV28,.,ASRDRQGVYSPLH
TRBV7-3,.,ASSLSLADTQY
TRBV6-5,.,ASSYSPRAYEQY
TRBV7-9,.,ASQVGTSDNEQF
TRBV5-1,few,ASSLVLAGGMPYEQY
TRBV3-1/TRBV3-2,.,ASSQSDSGANVLT
TRBV19,.,ASSAGTGLDYEQY